A selection of T cell receptor beta chains follows, all from one sample in a study of human T cells and chemical hapten exposure. MiXCR, run by TCRdb on the RACE reads, gives a single entry per CDR3 protein. The sample contains about 40,000 distinct CDR3 sequences, more than 9% of which appear only once. Sequenced material: whole blood, taken in connection with sensitization to the hapten diphenylcyclopropenone (DPC). Receptor source: a man younger than 45 with alopecia areata. Some clones in this sample may be carry-over from other donors' samples. Each CDR3 is given with its conserved first and last residue. A D gene is named only where the DNA matches it firmly. Only part of the rows carry a size: once, few, many, or a class if the clone is expanded.

>TRBJ1-1|-|-|TRBV29-1
CSVHQGRGNTEAFF
TGCAGCGTTCATCAGGGGCGGGGGAACACTGAAGCTTTCTTT
>TRBJ1-1|many|TRBD1|TRBV7-2
CASSIVGGANTEAFF
TGTGCCAGCAGCATAGTAGGGGGCGCAAACACTGAAGCTTTCTTT
>TRBJ2-2|many|TRBD2|TRBV5-8
CASSTYRKAGTGELFF
TGTGCCAGCAGCACTTACAGGAAAGCGGGGACCGGGGAGCTGTTTTTT
>TRBJ2-7|many|-|TRBV3-1
CASSRPPDYEQYF
TGTGCCAGCAGCCGTCCCCCTGACTACGAGCAGTACTTC
>TRBJ1-5|many|TRBD1|TRBV27
CASSLHPGRGLGSNQPQHF
TGTGCCAGCAGTCTCCACCCCGGTAGGGGGCTCGGGAGCAATCAGCCCCAGCATTTT
>TRBJ1-1|many|TRBD1|TRBV6-2/TRBV6-3
CASSYLGQGSWGAFF
TGTGCCAGCAGTTACTTGGGACAGGGGAGTTGGGGAGCTTTCTTT
>TRBJ1-2|many|TRBD1|TRBV10-2
CASSEAGGSGYTF
TGCGCCAGCAGTGAGGCAGGGGGCTCTGGCTACACCTTC
>TRBJ1-3|few|TRBD1|TRBV2
CAGGTGMNTIYF
TGTGCCGGCGGGACAGGGATGAACACCATATATTTT
>TRBJ1-3|many|TRBD1|TRBV14
CASRSTGIGNTIYF
TGTGCCAGCAGATCGACAGGGATCGGAAACACCATATATTTT
>TRBJ1-6|many|-|TRBV11-2
CASSLVGRDSPLHF
TGTGCCAGCAGCTTAGTAGGCAGGGACTCACCCCTCCACTTT
>TRBJ2-5|-|TRBD1|TRBV2
CASRTGGTQYF
TGTGCCAGCAGGACAGGGGGGACCCAGTACTTC
>TRBJ2-1|few|TRBD1|TRBV5-4
CASSPGQGANEQFF
TGTGCCAGCAGCCCCGGCCAGGGGGCAAATGAGCAGTTCTTC
>TRBJ2-5|many|-|TRBV11-2
CASSLDVGQETQYF
TGTGCCAGCAGCTTAGACGTGGGTCAGGAGACCCAGTACTTC
>TRBJ2-1|few|TRBD1|TRBV10-3
CAISESGTGGLNEQFF
TGTGCCATCAGTGAGTCGGGGACAGGGGGCCTGAATGAGCAGTTCTTC
>TRBJ2-7|-|TRBD2|TRBV3-1
CASSLRPSGVREQYF
TGTGCCAGCAGCCTACGCCCTAGCGGGGTGAGGGAGCAGTACTTC
>TRBJ1-3|-|-|TRBV7-9
CASSISQYGNTIYF
TGTGCCAGCAGCATCAGTCAATATGGAAACACCATATATTTT
>TRBJ2-2|many|-|TRBV7-3
CASSLSRTNTGELFF
TGTGCCAGCAGCTTAAGTCGGACGAACACCGGGGAGCTGTTTTTT
>TRBJ2-1|few|-|TRBV10-3
CAIAPGHGEQFF
TGTGCCATCGCTCCGGGACACGGAGAGCAGTTCTTC
>TRBJ2-7|many|-|TRBV4-2
CASSQTRQGLWEQYF
TGTGCCAGCAGCCAAACTCGACAGGGACTCTGGGAGCAGTACTTC
>TRBJ2-1|many|-|TRBV18
CASSQSRIEGPYNEQFF
TGTGCCAGCTCACAATCCCGAATTGAGGGACCATACAATGAGCAGTTCTTC
>TRBJ2-2|many|TRBD1|TRBV12-3/TRBV12-4
CASRRTGDTGELFF
TGTGCCAGCAGGCGGACAGGGGACACCGGGGAGCTGTTTTTT
>TRBJ2-3|many|TRBD1|TRBV7-7
CASSLGDRPGDTQYF
TGTGCCAGCAGCTTAGGGGACAGGCCGGGAGATACGCAGTATTTT
>TRBJ1-5|-|-|TRBV9
CASSVGGLKPQHF
TGTGCCAGCAGCGTAGGCGGACTTAAGCCCCAGCATTTT
>TRBJ1-2|-|-|TRBV2
CASSGRTTYDGYTF
TGTGCCAGCAGTGGCCGGACCACGTACGATGGCTACACCTTC
>TRBJ2-6|-|-|TRBV5-1
CASSFEQGIGSNVLTF
TGCGCCAGCAGCTTTGAACAGGGTATTGGATCCAACGTCCTGACTTTC
>TRBJ2-6|-|TRBD1|TRBV20-1
CSAKTGSGANVLTF
TGCAGTGCTAAGACAGGGTCTGGGGCCAACGTCCTGACTTTC
>TRBJ1-6|many|-|TRBV27
CASSLWAPLHF
TGTGCCAGCAGTCTCTGGGCACCCCTCCACTTT
>TRBJ2-2|few|-|TRBV12-3/TRBV12-4
CANRITAGELFF
TGTGCCAACCGCATAACGGCTGGGGAGCTGTTTTTT
>TRBJ1-4|-|-|TRBV29-1
CSAEGQQLGMFF
TGCAGCGCTGAAGGACAGCAACTAGGGATGTTTTTT
>TRBJ2-1|many|TRBD1|TRBV19
CASSLQVYRGRGNEQFF
TGTGCCAGTAGCTTGCAGGTCTACAGGGGGCGAGGTAATGAGCAGTTCTTC
>TRBJ2-3|many|TRBD1|TRBV12-3/TRBV12-4
CASRVTGSGDTQYF
TGTGCCAGCAGAGTGACAGGGAGTGGGGATACGCAGTATTTT
>TRBJ2-3|-|-|TRBV12-3/TRBV12-4
CASSFRRGPTDTQYF
TGTGCCAGCAGTTTTAGGAGGGGGCCAACAGATACGCAGTATTTT
>TRBJ2-7|-|-|TRBV12-3/TRBV12-4
CASRAGITYEQYF
TGTGCCAGCAGAGCAGGGATCACATACGAGCAGTACTTC
>TRBJ2-3|many|-|TRBV5-4
CASSPDGPRTDTQYF
TGTGCCAGCAGCCCCGACGGTCCGCGCACAGATACGCAGTATTTT
>TRBJ1-1|few|-|TRBV10-1
CASSLTGWRAFF
TGCGCCAGCAGCCTGACAGGCTGGCGCGCTTTCTTT
>TRBJ2-5|few|-|TRBV7-7
CVSSRGAVQETQYF
TGTGTCAGCAGCCGGGGGGCTGTTCAAGAGACCCAGTACTTC
>TRBJ2-5|few|TRBD2|TRBV7-6
CASSLGGVAGFIQETQYF
TGTGCCAGCAGCTTAGGCGGGGTAGCGGGCTTCATCCAAGAGACCCAGTACTTC
>TRBJ2-3|-|TRBD2|TRBV20-1
CSARLAGGTDTQYF
TGCAGTGCTAGACTAGCGGGAGGAACAGATACGCAGTATTTT
>TRBJ1-1|many|-|TRBV7-6
CASSLGWGTEAFF
TGTGCCAGCAGCTTAGGATGGGGGACTGAAGCTTTCTTT
>TRBJ1-6|many|-|TRBV14
CASSQEFGPYNSPLHF
TGTGCCAGCAGCCAAGAATTCGGTCCGTATAATTCACCCCTCCACTTT
>TRBJ2-3|many|TRBD2|TRBV7-6
CASSLAAGRSTDTQYF
TGTGCCAGCAGCTTAGCAGCGGGACGAAGCACAGATACGCAGTATTTT
>TRBJ2-1|many|-|TRBV7-8
CASSSTPGPNGEQFF
TGTGCCAGCAGCTCGACGCCGGGACCAAACGGTGAGCAGTTCTTC